The 20 T cell receptor beta chains in this list originate from one sample, sequenced in a study of shared clonotypes between healthy human individuals. Some clones are missing from TCRdb's copy, which holds only in-frame ones; the method was immunoSEQ multiplex PCR. The table lists 950,000 to 1,100,000 clones, around 76% of them singletons. The sample taken for sequencing was memory CD4+ T cells sorted from blood. Sample subset: CD45RA-negative fraction. The receptors originated from a man between 18 and 35 years old in good health.

This clone was seen a few times. The J gene is TRBJ2-7, the V gene TRBV6-1; 8 bases are shared with TRBD1. This CDR3 contains 14 residues. The trim removed 6 bases at V and 4 bases at J, leaving 8 bases unmatched. Germline V gives CDR1 MNHNS, CDR2 SASEGT. CDR3 sequence reads: CASRSRGLGYEQYF. The CDR3 DNA reads as TGTGCCAGCAGAAGCAGGGGGCTTGGTTACGAGCAGTACTTC.

CDR3 loop: CASSPSDATYNEQFF. As DNA, the CDR3 is TGTGCCAGCAGTCCCAGCGACGCGACCTACAATGAGCAGTTCTTC. The chain links TRBV27 to TRBJ2-1, with D uncertain. The V gene's germline CDR1 is MNHEY and CDR2 SMNVEV (reference sequence). The CDR3 covers 15 residues. Deletions cut 5 bases from V and 2 bases from J, with 13 bases between.

V gene TRBV11-3 combines with J gene TRBJ2-2; 8 bases align to TRBD1. J lost 7 bases, V lost 1 base, and 5 bases had no gene match. The CDR3 is 15 residues long. Germline loops: CDR1 SGHNT, CDR2 YENEEA. The CDR3 is CASSLGNRGIGELFF. The CDR3 coding sequence is TGTGCCAGCAGCTTAGGTAACAGGGGGATCGGGGAGCTGTTTTTT.

This chain joins TRBV28 and TRBJ1-1; 9 bases are shared with TRBD1. V was clipped by 6 bases and J by 0 bases; unmatched bases: 14. The germline V gene has CDR1 MDHEN and CDR2 SYDVKM. CDR3 length: 18 residues. In nucleotides, the CDR3 is TGTGCCAGCAGGCCTTCTACAGGGGGCCTCATCTTGAACACTGAAGCTTTCTTT. It yields the protein CASRPSTGGLILNTEAFF.

The chain carries TRBV19 and TRBJ2-7, with no clear D. V lost 6 bases and J 0 bases, leaving 12 bases between the germline ends. Germline lookup yields CDR1 LNHDA and CDR2 SQIVND (reference sequence). CDR3 length: 14 residues. CDR3 DNA sequence: TGTGCCAGTAGGCTAGACGGTAGCTCCTACGAGCAGTACTTC. Amino acid sequence: CASRLDGSSYEQYF.

The genes are TRBV2 and TRBJ2-1; D gene unclear. V lost 5 bases, J lost 9 bases, and 17 bases lay in between. This CDR3 is built from 14 residues. Germline lookup yields CDR1 SNHLY and CDR2 FYNNEI. The CDR3 loop reads CASSLQGLRGEQFF. CDR3 coding DNA: TGTGCCAGCAGTCTCCAAGGGCTTCGTGGTGAGCAGTTCTTC. Full variable domain (missing parts from reference TRBV2 and TRBJ2-1): EPEVTQTPSHQVTQMGQEVILRCVPISNHLYFYWYRQILGQKVEFLVSFYNNEISEKSEIFDDQFSVERPDGSNFTLKIRSTKLEDSAMYFCASSLQGLRGEQFFGPGTRLTVL.

The chain carries TRBV7-2 and TRBJ1-2; a weak D match, TRBD1 (5 bases). Between the trimmed V and J ends, which lost 11 bases and 4 bases, there was a span of 20 bases. The CDR3 extends over 14 amino acids. The germline CDR1 and CDR2 sequences are SGHTA and FQGNSA. CDR3 region: CAVSGGSFSYGYTF. In DNA form, the CDR3 reads TGTGCCGTCTCGGGGGGAAGTTTTAGCTATGGCTACACCTTC.

This clone has more than one count but fewer than ten. The chain has TRBV6-1 and TRBJ2-1; D gene unclear. The CDR3 contains 15 residues. The V gene lost 2 bases and the J gene lost 4 bases, with 12 bases spanning the gap. The germline CDR1 and CDR2 sequences are MNHNS and SASEGT. CDR3 sequence (DNA): TGTGCCAGCAGTGAAATGGCAGCCGTTTACAATGAGCAGTTCTTC. Translating gives CASSEMAAVYNEQFF.

V usage is TRBV7-3 and J usage is TRBJ2-3; unclear D gene. The V end was cut by 0 bases, the J end by 4 bases, with 8 bases between. Germline CDR1 SGHTA, CDR2 FQGTGA. CDR3 length equals 14 residues. CDR3: CASSLTPSADTQYF. In DNA, the CDR3 is TGTGCCAGCAGCTTAACTCCCAGTGCAGATACGCAGTATTTT.

The chain carries TRBV5-1 and TRBJ2-5; TRBD1 might be the D (6 bases). Deletions cut 4 bases from V and 2 bases from J, with 15 bases between. Per the germline V gene, CDR1 is SGHRS and CDR2 is YFSETQ. The CDR3 length is 15 residues. The CDR3 nucleotides are TGCGCCAGCAGCCTACAGGGCTATGGGCAAGAGACCCAGTACTTC. As protein: CASSLQGYGQETQYF.

This clone was seen just once. The rearrangement joins TRBV7-8 to TRBJ1-4, with unresolved D. This CDR3 contains 18 residues. The V gene lost 1 base and the J gene lost 4 bases, with 19 bases spanning the gap. CDR1 is SGHVS and CDR2 is FQNEAQ in the germline V gene. This CDR3 is CASSLVGQHPLLNEKLFF. DNA for the CDR3: TGTGCCAGCAGCTTAGTTGGGCAACACCCTCTCCTTAATGAAAAACTGTTTTTT.

The chain joins TRBV28 to TRBJ1-2; no clear D gene. Germline V gives CDR1 MDHEN, CDR2 SYDVKM. The CDR3 sequence is 12 residues long. Trimming shortened V by 7 bases and J by 4 bases, and 10 bases separated the two germline ends. The CDR3 DNA sequence: TGTGCCAGCACCTCGGCAGTCTATGGCTACACCTTC. This sequence encodes CASTSAVYGYTF.

V gene TRBV2 combines with J gene TRBJ2-3; TRBD2 agrees at 9 bases. V lost 6 bases and J lost 0; bases outside the gene matches: 16. The germline V gene has CDR1 SNHLY and CDR2 FYNNEI. The CDR3 loop spans 19 amino acids. The CDR3 sequence: CASRLRGGASGVSTDTQYF. The CDR3 DNA is TGTGCCAGCAGGCTCAGGGGGGGAGCTAGCGGGGTTAGCACAGATACGCAGTATTTT. Drawing the rest from reference TRBV2 and TRBJ2-3, the complete variable domain is EPEVTQTPSHQVTQMGQEVILRCVPISNHLYFYWYRQILGQKVEFLVSFYNNEISEKSEIFDDQFSVERPDGSNFTLKIRSTKLEDSAMYFCASRLRGGASGVSTDTQYFGPGTRLTVL.

This clone showed up just once. The germline gene is not matched at one end of the junction; a read error may be the cause. This rearrangement joins TRBV7-7 to TRBJ2-5, with a weak D call TRBD1 (7 bases). Looked up from germline, CDR1 is SSHAT and CDR2 is FNYEAQ (reference sequence). The CDR3 has 14 residues. The CDR3 sequence: CASSLAQGGETQYF. The CDR3 nucleotides read TGTGCTAGCAGCTTAGCCCAGGGGGGTGAGACCCAGTACTTC.

The chain uses TRBV19 and TRBJ2-3, with D perhaps matching TRBD1 (5 bases). Looked up from germline, CDR1 is LNHDA and CDR2 is SQIVND (reference sequence). Deletions cut 3 bases from V and 4 bases from J, with 20 bases between. CDR3 length: 17 residues. CDR3 bases: TGTGCCAGTAGTATCGGTAGCCGGACACGAGCTGCAGATACGCAGTATTTT. It yields the protein CASSIGSRTRAADTQYF.

This clone was observed once. Written as DNA, the CDR3 is TGTGCCAGCAGTTCTTCCGGGACTACCGGCCTAAATGAGCAGTTCTTC. It encodes CASSSSGTTGLNEQFF. The rearrangement joins TRBV6-6 to TRBJ2-1; 7 bases fit TRBD2. Germline-derived CDR1 and CDR2 are MNHNY and SVGAGI (reference sequence). There are 16 residues in the CDR3. The J segment lost 7 bases and the V segment lost 4 bases, leaving 13 bases of the junction unmatched.

This clone has a single count. V gene TRBV30 combines with J gene TRBJ1-2, with D possibly being TRBD1 (5 bases). The V gene lost 3 bases and the J gene lost 2 bases, with 16 bases spanning the gap. CDR1 and CDR2 (germline): GTSNPN, SVGIG (reference sequence). This CDR3 has 15 residues. This CDR3 reads CAWRSIEGRNYGYTF. The CDR3 coding sequence is TGTGCCTGGAGATCGATCGAGGGGAGGAACTATGGCTACACCTTC. Based on the CDR3 plus reference TRBV30 and TRBJ1-2, the full variable domain is SQTIHQWPATLVQPVGSPLSLECTVEGTSNPNLYWYRQAAGRGLQLLFYSVGIGQISSEVPQNLSASRPQDRQFILSSKKLLLSDSGFYLCAWRSIEGRNYGYTFGSGTRLTVV.

This chain links TRBV5-1 with TRBJ2-1; the match to TRBD1 covers 8 bases. CDR1 SGHRS and CDR2 YFSETQ come from the germline V gene. The CDR3 contains 15 residues. J lost 8 bases, V lost 4 bases, and 11 bases had no gene match. In DNA, the CDR3 is TGCGCCAGCAGCCGTCGACAGGGGCTGAACGATGAGCAGTTCTTC. It yields the protein CASSRRQGLNDEQFF.

Concerning this clone: It is unclear where the CDR3 begins or ends on the DNA, so no DNA is shown, and the CDR3 is as TCRdb lists it. The chain joins TRBV6-4 to TRBJ2-2; no DNA check was done on the table's D call, TRBD2. The CDR3 region is 15 residues in length, termini included. Germline V gene sequence: CDR1 MRHNA, CDR2 SNTAGT. CDR3 protein: CASSDGQGRAGSCFF.

The chain uses TRBV18 and TRBJ1-1, with no clear D. CDR1 is KGHSH, CDR2 LQKENI, per germline. The germline V and J ends were trimmed by 2 bases and 5 bases, with 12 bases remaining between them. The CDR3 has 14 residues. The DNA for the CDR3 is TGTGCCAGCTCACCAAGCAGAATAGTTACTGAAGCTTTCTTT. The encoded protein is CASSPSRIVTEAFF.